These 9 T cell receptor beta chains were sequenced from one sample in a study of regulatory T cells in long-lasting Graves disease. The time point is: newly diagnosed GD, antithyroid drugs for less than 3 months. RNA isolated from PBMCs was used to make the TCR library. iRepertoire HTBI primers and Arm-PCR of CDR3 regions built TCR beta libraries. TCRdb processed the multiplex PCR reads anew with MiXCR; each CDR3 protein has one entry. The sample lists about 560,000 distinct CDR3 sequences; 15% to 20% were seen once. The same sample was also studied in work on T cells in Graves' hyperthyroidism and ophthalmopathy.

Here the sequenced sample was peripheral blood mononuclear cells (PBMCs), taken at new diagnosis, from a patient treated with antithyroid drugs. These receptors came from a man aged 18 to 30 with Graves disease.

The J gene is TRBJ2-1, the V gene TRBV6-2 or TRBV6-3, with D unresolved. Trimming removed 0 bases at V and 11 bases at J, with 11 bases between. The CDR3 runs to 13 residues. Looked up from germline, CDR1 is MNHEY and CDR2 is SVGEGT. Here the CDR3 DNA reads TGTGCCAGCAGTTACTCATCGCGGATACAGCAGTTCTTC. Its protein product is CASSYSSRIQQFF.

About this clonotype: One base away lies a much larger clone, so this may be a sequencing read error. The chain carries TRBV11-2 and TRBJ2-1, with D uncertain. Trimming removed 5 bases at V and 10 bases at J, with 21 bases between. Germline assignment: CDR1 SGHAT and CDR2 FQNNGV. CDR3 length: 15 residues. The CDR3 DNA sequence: TGTGCCAGCAGCCCTGGCATGTTCGGTTCCTACGAGCAGTTCTTC. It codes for CASSPGMFGSYEQFF.

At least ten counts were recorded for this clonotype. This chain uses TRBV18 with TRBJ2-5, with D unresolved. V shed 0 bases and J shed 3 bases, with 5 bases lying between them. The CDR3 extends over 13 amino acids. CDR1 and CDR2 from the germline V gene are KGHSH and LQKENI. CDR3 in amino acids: CASSPPAKETQYF. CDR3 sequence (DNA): TGTGCCAGCTCACCACCGGCCAAAGAGACCCAGTACTTC. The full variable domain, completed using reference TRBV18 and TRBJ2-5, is NAGVMQNPRHLVRRRGQEARLRCSPMKGHSHVYWYRQLPEEGLKFMVYLQKENIIDESGMPKERFSAEFPKEGPSILRIQQVVRGDSAAYFCASSPPAKETQYFGPGTRLLVL.

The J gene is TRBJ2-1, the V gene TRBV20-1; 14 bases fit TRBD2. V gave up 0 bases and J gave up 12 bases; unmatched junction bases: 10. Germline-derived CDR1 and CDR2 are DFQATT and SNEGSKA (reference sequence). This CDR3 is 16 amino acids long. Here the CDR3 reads CSARDPGTSGSVRQFF. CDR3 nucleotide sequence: TGCAGTGCTAGAGATCCAGGGACTAGCGGGAGTGTAAGGCAGTTCTTC.

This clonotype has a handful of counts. CDR3 residues: CASIPGNENTEAFF. For the CDR3, the DNA is TGTGCCAGCATCCCGGGGAATGAGAACACTGAAGCTTTCTTT. The V gene is TRBV7-9, the J gene TRBJ1-1, with D unresolved. V dropped 7 bases and J dropped 1 base, with 13 bases sitting between them. From germline, CDR1 is SEHNR and CDR2 FQNEAQ (reference sequence). The CDR3 extends over 14 amino acids.

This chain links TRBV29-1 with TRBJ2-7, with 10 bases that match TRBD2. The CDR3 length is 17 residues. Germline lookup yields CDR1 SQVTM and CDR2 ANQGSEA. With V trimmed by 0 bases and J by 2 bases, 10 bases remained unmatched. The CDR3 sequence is CSVEDHSRTSGPYEQYF. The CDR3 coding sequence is TGCAGCGTTGAAGATCATTCAAGGACTAGCGGCCCCTACGAGCAGTACTTC.

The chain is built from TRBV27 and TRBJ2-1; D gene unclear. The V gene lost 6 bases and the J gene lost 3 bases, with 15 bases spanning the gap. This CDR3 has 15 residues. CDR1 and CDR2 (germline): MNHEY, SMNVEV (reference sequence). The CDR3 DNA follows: TGTGCCAGCAGACTCCAGCCAGATTACTACAATGAGCAGTTCTTC. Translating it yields CASRLQPDYYNEQFF.

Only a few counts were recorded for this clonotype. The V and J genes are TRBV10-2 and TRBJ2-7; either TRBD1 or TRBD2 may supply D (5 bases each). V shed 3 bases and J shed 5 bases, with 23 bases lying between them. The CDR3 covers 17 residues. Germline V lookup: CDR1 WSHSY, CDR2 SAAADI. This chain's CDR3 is CASSERGFGTLLDEQYF. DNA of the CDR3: TGCGCCAGCAGTGAAAGGGGTTTTGGGACCCTGCTGGACGAGCAGTACTTC.

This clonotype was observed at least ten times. CDR3 loop: CASSWPGTGITDTQYF. The CDR3 DNA sequence: TGTGCCAGCAGCTGGCCCGGGACAGGGATCACAGATACGCAGTATTTT. The V and J genes are TRBV7-9 and TRBJ2-3, with TRBD1 matching 9 bases. The CDR3 length is 16 residues. Unmatched junction bases numbered 7, after V lost 4 bases and J lost 2 bases. Germline CDR1 and CDR2: SEHNR and FQNEAQ (reference sequence).